This is a list of T cell receptor beta chains from one sample in a study of T cell responses to AZD1222 COVID-19 vaccine. Repertoires were generated with immunoSEQ multiplex PCR, while TCRdb's copy carries only in-frame clones and drops some. The sample records 60,000 to 65,000 clones, about 83% being singletons. The sample here was peripheral blood, taken on day 0 of AZD1222 vaccination. The receptors come from an adult in good health. CDR3s include the opening cysteine and the closing phenylalanine or tryptophan. D genes are given only for firm matches. Not all rows give a size; the values are once, few, many and, for expanded clones, a class.

clone_size	v_call	d_call	j_call	cdr3_aa	cdr3_nt
NA	TRBV4-2	TRBD1	TRBJ2-7	CPSSHDDWGTGKPYEQYF	TGTCCCAGCAGCCACGACGACTGGGGGACAGGCAAACCTTACGAGCAGTACTTC
NA	TRBV10-3	NA	TRBJ2-7	CAISESGESYEQYF	TGTGCCATCAGTGAGTCTGGGGAGAGCTACGAGCAGTACTTC
NA	TRBV19	NA	TRBJ2-7	CASSIQKERYEQYF	TGTGCCAGTAGTATTCAAAAGGAACGCTACGAGCAGTACTTC
NA	TRBV28	NA	TRBJ2-3	CASSPGTSTDTQYF	TGTGCCAGCTCCCCCGGGACTTCGACAGATACGCAGTATTTT
NA	TRBV6-6	NA	TRBJ1-5	CASSKDSNQPQHF	TGTGCCAGCAGTAAGGACAGCAATCAGCCCCAGCATTTT
NA	TRBV6-2/TRBV6-3	TRBD1	TRBJ1-5	CASSYLTGGQPQHF	TGTGCCAGCAGTTACCTGACAGGGGGGCAGCCCCAGCATTTT
once	TRBV7-2	NA	TRBJ2-3	CASSSSTTDTQYF	TGTGCCAGCAGCTCTAGCACCACAGATACGCAGTATTTT
NA	TRBV6-5	NA	TRBJ1-5	CASSYSSGGDQPQHF	TGTGCCAGCAGTTACTCATCAGGAGGCGATCAGCCCCAGCATTTT
NA	TRBV5-1	TRBD2	TRBJ2-5	CASSYRTSGGASETQYF	TGCGCCAGCAGCTACCGGACTAGCGGGGGGGCCTCAGAGACCCAGTACTTC
NA	TRBV29-1	TRBD1	TRBJ1-1	CSVGQGVTEAFF	TGCAGCGTAGGACAGGGGGTAACTGAAGCTTTCTTT
NA	TRBV5-4	NA	TRBJ1-3	CASSLTGSVVGNTIYF	TGTGCCAGCAGCTTGACGGGGTCCGTCGTGGGAAACACCATATATTTT
few	TRBV7-8	NA	TRBJ2-5	CASSLRGVAKETQYF	TGTGCCAGCAGCTTACGAGGGGTCGCAAAAGAGACCCAGTACTTC
once	TRBV29-1	NA	TRBJ1-2	CSVELPSWFAARSNYGYTF	TGCAGCGTTGAGCTCCCATCCTGGTTTGCGGCTCGTTCTAACTATGGCTACACCTTC
NA	TRBV4-3	NA	TRBJ1-5	CASSQDISRGGGPQHF	TGCGCCAGCAGCCAAGATATAAGTCGAGGCGGCGGGCCCCAGCATTTT
NA	TRBV28	NA	TRBJ1-2	CASSFAYYGYTF	TGTGCCAGCAGTTTTGCGTACTATGGCTACACCTTC
NA	TRBV19	NA	TRBJ1-4	CASSIDFGGPDKLFF	TGTGCCAGTAGTATAGACTTTGGGGGGCCAGACAAACTGTTTTTT
NA	TRBV2	TRBD1	TRBJ1-5	CAISTSRGDQPQHF	TGTGCCATCTCGACCAGCAGGGGGGATCAGCCCCAGCATTTT
NA	TRBV19	NA	TRBJ2-4	CASSIPPLENIQYF	TGTGCCAGTAGTATCCCCCCCCTAGAAAACATTCAGTACTTC
NA	TRBV3-1/TRBV3-2	NA	TRBJ2-2	CASSQEAGVAGELFF	TGTGCCAGCAGCCAGGAGGCAGGGGTGGCCGGGGAGCTGTTTTTT
NA	TRBV1	NA	TRBJ2-4	CTSSQDWSGGAVDAKNIQYF	TGCACCAGCAGCCAAGATTGGAGCGGGGGGGCCGTCGATGCCAAAAACATTCAGTACTTC
once	TRBV28	NA	TRBJ2-5	CASSLARETQYF	TGTGCCAGCAGTTTAGCTCGGGAGACCCAGTACTTC
once	TRBV4-1	NA	TRBJ1-5	CASSQDPPPPQPQHF	TGCGCCAGCAGCCAAGACCCCCCTCCTCCTCAGCCCCAGCATTTT
NA	TRBV7-6	TRBD2	TRBJ2-3	CASSLSLAGAYTDTQYF	TGTGCCAGCAGCTTAAGCCTAGCGGGAGCCTACACAGATACGCAGTATTTT
NA	TRBV9	NA	TRBJ1-4	CASQPSTWAVGEKLFF	TGTGCCAGCCAGCCCAGTACGTGGGCGGTGGGTGAAAAACTGTTTTTT
NA	TRBV5-1	TRBD1	TRBJ2-7	CASRLDRGLAYEQYF	TGCGCCAGCAGACTAGACAGGGGTCTAGCCTACGAGCAGTACTTC
NA	TRBV11-1	NA	TRBJ2-1	CASSLEAFLSYNEQFF	TGTGCCAGCAGCTTAGAGGCTTTTTTGTCCTACAATGAGCAGTTCTTC
NA	TRBV7-2	TRBD1	TRBJ1-4	CASSHGTGAEKLFF	TGTGCCAGCAGCCACGGGACAGGGGCTGAAAAACTGTTTTTT
few	TRBV9	NA	TRBJ1-3	CASSPQQGTGNTIYF	TGTGCCAGCAGCCCCCAGCAGGGGACTGGAAACACCATATATTTT
NA	TRBV6-2/TRBV6-3	TRBD2	TRBJ2-1	CASSYSLGGARGEQFF	TGTGCCAGCAGTTACTCGCTGGGAGGGGCTAGAGGTGAGCAGTTCTTC
NA	TRBV19	NA	TRBJ1-5	CASSIEQGQPQHF	TGTGCCAGTAGTATAGAACAGGGACAGCCCCAGCATTTT
NA	TRBV15	NA	TRBJ2-1	CATSRGAGRPRNLFF	TGTGCCACCAGCAGAGGGGCTGGCAGGCCGCGGAACCTGTTCTTC
NA	TRBV19	NA	TRBJ1-6	CASSIMGGNSPLHF	TGTGCCAGTAGTATAATGGGGGGGAATTCACCCCTCCACTTT
NA	TRBV5-1	NA	TRBJ2-1	CASSSPEGGNEQFF	TGCGCCAGCAGCTCTCCGGAGGGCGGCAATGAGCAGTTCTTC
few	TRBV5-5	TRBD1	TRBJ1-1	CASSYQGGTEAFF	TGTGCCAGCAGCTATCAGGGGGGAACTGAAGCTTTCTTT
NA	TRBV5-1	TRBD2	TRBJ2-7	CASSLDPGGIYEQYF	TGCGCCAGCAGCTTGGATCCGGGGGGGATCTACGAGCAGTACTTC
NA	TRBV19	TRBD1	TRBJ1-1	CASSILQGAGTEAFF	TGTGCCAGTAGTATTTTACAGGGGGCGGGGACTGAAGCTTTCTTT
NA	TRBV3-1/TRBV3-2	NA	TRBJ1-2	CASSQGDISQRGYTF	TGTGCCAGCAGCCAAGGGGACATCTCCCAGCGTGGCTACACCTTC
few	TRBV3-1/TRBV3-2	NA	TRBJ2-2	CAILGLPNTGELFF	TGTGCCATCCTGGGCTTGCCGAACACCGGGGAGCTGTTTTTT
NA	TRBV27	NA	TRBJ1-1	CASSLSWVTEAFF	TGTGCCAGCAGTTTGTCCTGGGTAACTGAAGCTTTCTTT
few	TRBV7-8	NA	TRBJ2-1	CASSPLLEQFF	TGTGCCAGCAGCCCCCTCCTGGAGCAGTTCTTC
NA	TRBV3-1/TRBV3-2	NA	TRBJ1-2	CASSPQTGDYTF	TGTGCCAGCAGCCCGCAGACCGGAGACTACACCTTC
NA	TRBV6-2/TRBV6-3	TRBD1	TRBJ2-5	CASSYVRTGGREETQYF	TGTGCCAGCAGTTACGTCCGGACAGGGGGCCGGGAGGAGACCCAGTACTTC
once	TRBV6-5	NA	TRBJ2-5	CASSEIVGGGGTQYF	TGTGCCAGCAGCGAGATAGTCGGGGGCGGAGGGACCCAGTACTTC
NA	TRBV7-8	NA	TRBJ2-7	CASSQGGPGEQYF	TGTGCCAGCAGCCAGGGGGGACCCGGGGAGCAGTACTTC
NA	TRBV7-6	NA	TRBJ1-6	CASSAGPNRIGSPLHF	TGTGCCAGCAGCGCAGGCCCCAACCGAATAGGTTCACCCCTCCACTTT
NA	TRBV5-1	NA	TRBJ1-1	CASSLGTDSEAFF	TGCGCCAGCAGCTTGGGGACAGATTCTGAAGCTTTCTTT
NA	TRBV20-1	NA	TRBJ1-1	CSASFGGLSSTEAFF	TGCAGTGCTAGTTTCGGGGGCTTGTCGAGCACTGAAGCTTTCTTT
NA	TRBV6-5	NA	TRBJ2-7	CASSSFSGAYEQYF	TGTGCCAGCAGTTCCTTCTCCGGTGCCTACGAGCAGTACTTC
NA	TRBV7-2	NA	TRBJ1-3	CASSLLGSGNTIYF	TGTGCCAGCAGCTTATTGGGATCCGGAAACACCATATATTTT
NA	TRBV3-1/TRBV3-2	TRBD1	TRBJ1-2	CASSHGRGSYGYTF	TGTGCCAGCAGCCATGGCAGGGGGAGCTATGGCTACACCTTC
NA	TRBV6-1	TRBD1	TRBJ2-1	CASSETRTGGNEQFF	TGTGCCAGCAGTGAAACGCGGACAGGGGGCAATGAGCAGTTCTTC
NA	TRBV12-3/TRBV12-4	NA	TRBJ2-5	CASSLWDQETQYF	TGTGCCAGCAGTTTGTGGGACCAAGAGACCCAGTACTTC
NA	TRBV4-2	TRBD2	TRBJ2-5	CASSPHPGGMDWETQYF	TGTGCCAGCAGCCCCCATCCGGGGGGGATGGACTGGGAGACCCAGTACTTC